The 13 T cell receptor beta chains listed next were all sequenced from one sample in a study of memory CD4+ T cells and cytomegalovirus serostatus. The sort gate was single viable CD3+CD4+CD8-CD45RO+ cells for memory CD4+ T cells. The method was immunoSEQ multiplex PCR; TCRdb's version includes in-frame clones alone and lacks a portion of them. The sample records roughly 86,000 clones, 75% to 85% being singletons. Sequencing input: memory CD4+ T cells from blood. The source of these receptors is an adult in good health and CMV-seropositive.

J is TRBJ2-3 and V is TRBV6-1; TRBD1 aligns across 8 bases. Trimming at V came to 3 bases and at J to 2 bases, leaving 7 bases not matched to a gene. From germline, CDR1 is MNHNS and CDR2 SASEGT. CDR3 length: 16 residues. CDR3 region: CASSDWTGYVTDTQYF. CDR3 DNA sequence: TGTGCCAGCAGTGACTGGACAGGGTACGTCACAGATACGCAGTATTTT.

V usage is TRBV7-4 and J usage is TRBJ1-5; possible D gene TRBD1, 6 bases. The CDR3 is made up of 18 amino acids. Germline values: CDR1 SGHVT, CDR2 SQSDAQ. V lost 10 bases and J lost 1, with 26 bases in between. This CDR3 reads CATSTGHIPTGSNQPQHF. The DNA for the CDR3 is TGTGCCACCTCGACAGGACACATCCCAACTGGGAGCAATCAGCCCCAGCATTTT.

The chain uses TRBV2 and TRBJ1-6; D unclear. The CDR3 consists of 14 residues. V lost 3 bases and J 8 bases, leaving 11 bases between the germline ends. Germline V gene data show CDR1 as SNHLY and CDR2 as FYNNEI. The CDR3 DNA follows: TGTGCCAGCAGTGAGCGACGCCGGGATTCACCCCTCCACTTT. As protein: CASSERRRDSPLHF.

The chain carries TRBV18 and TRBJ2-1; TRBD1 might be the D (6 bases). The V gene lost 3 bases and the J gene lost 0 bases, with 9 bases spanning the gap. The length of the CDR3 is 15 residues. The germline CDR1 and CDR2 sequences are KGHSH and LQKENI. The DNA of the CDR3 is TGTGCCAGCTCACCGGGGGCTGCCTCCTACAATGAGCAGTTCTTC. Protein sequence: CASSPGAASYNEQFF.

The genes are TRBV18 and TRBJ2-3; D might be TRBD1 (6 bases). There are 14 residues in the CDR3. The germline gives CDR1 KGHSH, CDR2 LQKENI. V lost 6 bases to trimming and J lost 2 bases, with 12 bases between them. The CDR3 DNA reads TGTGCCAGCTCCAGGGGCTCTGACACAGATACGCAGTATTTT. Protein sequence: CASSRGSDTDTQYF.

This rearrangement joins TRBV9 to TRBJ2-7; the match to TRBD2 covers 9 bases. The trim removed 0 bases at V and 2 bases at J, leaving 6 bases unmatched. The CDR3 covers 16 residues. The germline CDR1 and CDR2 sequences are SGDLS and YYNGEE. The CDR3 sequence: CASSVGSSGAPYEQYF. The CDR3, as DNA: TGTGCCAGCAGCGTAGGGTCTAGCGGGGCCCCCTACGAGCAGTACTTC.

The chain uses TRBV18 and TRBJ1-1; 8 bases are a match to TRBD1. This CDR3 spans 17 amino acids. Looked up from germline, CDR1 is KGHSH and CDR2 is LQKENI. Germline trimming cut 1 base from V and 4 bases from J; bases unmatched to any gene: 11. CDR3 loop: CASSPQAQGASGTEAFF. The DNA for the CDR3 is TGTGCCAGCTCACCACAAGCCCAGGGGGCTAGTGGCACTGAAGCTTTCTTT. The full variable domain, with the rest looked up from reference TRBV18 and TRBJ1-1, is NAGVMQNPRHLVRRRGQEARLRCSPMKGHSHVYWYRQLPEEGLKFMVYLQKENIIDESGMPKERFSAEFPKEGPSILRIQQVVRGDSAAYFCASSPQAQGASGTEAFFGQGTRLTVV.

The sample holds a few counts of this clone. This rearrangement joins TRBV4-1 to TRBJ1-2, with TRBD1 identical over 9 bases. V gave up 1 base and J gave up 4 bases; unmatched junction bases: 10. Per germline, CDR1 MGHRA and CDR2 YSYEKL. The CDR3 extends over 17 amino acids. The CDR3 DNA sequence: TGCGCCAGCAGCCAAGTCTTACAGGGGGCGGATGCCTATGGCTACACCTTC. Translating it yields CASSQVLQGADAYGYTF.

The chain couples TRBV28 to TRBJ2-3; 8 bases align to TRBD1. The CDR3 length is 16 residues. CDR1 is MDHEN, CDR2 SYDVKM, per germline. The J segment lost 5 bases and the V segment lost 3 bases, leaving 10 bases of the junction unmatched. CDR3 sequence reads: CASSLAGGLREDTQYF. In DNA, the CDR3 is TGTGCCAGCAGTTTGGCAGGGGGCTTAAGGGAAGATACGCAGTATTTT.

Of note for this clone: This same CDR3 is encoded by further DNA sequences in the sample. CDR3 protein: CAWSVLTDNSPLHF. Written as DNA, the CDR3 is TGTGCCTGGAGTGTTTTGACTGATAATTCACCCCTCCACTTT. This rearrangement joins TRBV30 to TRBJ1-6; D gene ambiguous. From germline, CDR1 is GTSNPN and CDR2 SVGIG (reference sequence). Trimming shortened V by 0 bases and J by 5 bases, and 8 bases separated the two germline ends. This CDR3 spans 14 amino acids.

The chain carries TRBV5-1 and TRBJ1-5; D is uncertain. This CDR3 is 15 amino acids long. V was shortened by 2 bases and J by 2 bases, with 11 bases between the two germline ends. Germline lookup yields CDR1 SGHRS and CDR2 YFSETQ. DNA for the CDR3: TGCGCCAGCAGCTTAGGGCAGAACGGCAATCAGCCCCAGCATTTT. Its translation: CASSLGQNGNQPQHF.

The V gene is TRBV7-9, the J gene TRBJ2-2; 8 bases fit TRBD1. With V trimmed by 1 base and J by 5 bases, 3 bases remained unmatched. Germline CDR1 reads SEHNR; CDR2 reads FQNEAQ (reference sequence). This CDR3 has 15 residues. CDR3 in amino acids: CASSLGTGKTGELFF. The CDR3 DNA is TGTGCCAGCAGCTTAGGGACAGGGAAGACCGGGGAGCTGTTTTTT.

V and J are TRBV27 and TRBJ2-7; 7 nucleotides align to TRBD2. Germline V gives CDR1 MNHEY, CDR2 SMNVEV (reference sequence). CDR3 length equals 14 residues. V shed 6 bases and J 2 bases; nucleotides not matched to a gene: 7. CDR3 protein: CASRWDYSTYEQYF. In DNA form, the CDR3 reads TGTGCCAGCAGATGGGACTACTCAACCTACGAGCAGTACTTC.